Listed here are 3 T cell receptor beta chains from one sample, sequenced in a study of blood T cell repertoires in COVID-19. Libraries were prepared by immunoSEQ multiplex PCR; TCRdb keeps only in-frame clonotypes and omits some of them. The table has roughly 50,000 clones, roughly 80% seen once; the top ten hold approximately 12%. Material: peripheral blood. These receptors all come from a human donor in a cohort sampled during active COVID-19.

The genes are TRBV5-1 and TRBJ2-7, with TRBD2 as a possible D gene (7 bases). The CDR3 runs 13 residues. The V end was cut by 0 bases, the J end by 5 bases, with 9 bases between. Germline V lookup: CDR1 SGHRS, CDR2 YFSETQ. The CDR3 spells CASSLEGGHEQYF. CDR3 coding DNA: TGCGCCAGCAGCTTGGAGGGGGGGCACGAGCAGTACTTC.

This clone was found a few times. The V and J genes are TRBV4-2 and TRBJ2-2, with TRBD2 matching 9 bases. Germline V gene sequence: CDR1 LGHNA, CDR2 YNFKEQ. Trimming cost V 2 bases and J 4 bases; bases outside gene matches: 2. The CDR3 loop spans 15 amino acids. The CDR3 loop is CASSQIAGATGELFF. The CDR3 nucleotides read TGTGCCAGCAGCCAAATAGCGGGGGCCACCGGGGAGCTGTTTTTT.

J is TRBJ2-7 and V is TRBV7-9, with 7 bases identical to TRBD1. The CDR3 is 14 residues long. Germline V CDR1 and CDR2: SEHNR, FQNEAQ (reference sequence). The V and J ends lost 4 bases and 3 bases, in that order; junction bases with no gene match: 6. The DNA for the CDR3 is TGTGCCAGCAGCTCTACTAGGACAGGCTACGAGCAGTACTTC. Encoded protein: CASSSTRTGYEQYF.